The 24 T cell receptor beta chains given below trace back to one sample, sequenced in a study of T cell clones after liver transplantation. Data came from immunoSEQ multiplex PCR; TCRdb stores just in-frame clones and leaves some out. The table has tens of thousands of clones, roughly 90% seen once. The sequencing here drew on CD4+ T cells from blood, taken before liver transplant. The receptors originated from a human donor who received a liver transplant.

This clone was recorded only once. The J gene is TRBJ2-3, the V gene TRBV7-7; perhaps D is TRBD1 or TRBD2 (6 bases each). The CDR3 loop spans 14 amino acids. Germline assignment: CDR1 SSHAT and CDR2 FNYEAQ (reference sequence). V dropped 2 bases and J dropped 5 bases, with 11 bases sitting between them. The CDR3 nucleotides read TGTGCCAGCAGCTTAACAGGGAGGAGAGATACGCAGTATTTT. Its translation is CASSLTGRRDTQYF.

The CDR3 loop is CASSDRDRDEQYF. The CDR3 coding sequence is TGTGCCAGCAGTGACAGGGATCGGGACGAGCAGTACTTC. The chain employs TRBV25-1 and TRBJ2-7, with D possibly TRBD1 on 5 matching bases. The CDR3 contains 13 residues. In germline, CDR1 is MGHDK, CDR2 SYGVNS. V dropped 3 bases and J dropped 5 bases, with 11 bases sitting between them.

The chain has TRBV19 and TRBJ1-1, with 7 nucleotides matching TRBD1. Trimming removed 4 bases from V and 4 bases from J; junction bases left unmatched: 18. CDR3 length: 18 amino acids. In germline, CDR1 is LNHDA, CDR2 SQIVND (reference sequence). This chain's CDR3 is CASSTHQGGQGTGTEAFF. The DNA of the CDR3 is TGTGCCAGTAGTACCCACCAGGGGGGGCAGGGTACGGGCACTGAAGCTTTCTTT.

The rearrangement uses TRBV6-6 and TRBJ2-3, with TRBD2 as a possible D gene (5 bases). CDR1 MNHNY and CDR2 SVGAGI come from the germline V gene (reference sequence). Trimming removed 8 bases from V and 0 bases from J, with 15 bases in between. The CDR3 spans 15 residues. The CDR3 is CASGRLSGSTDTQYF. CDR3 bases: TGTGCCAGCGGACGACTATCGGGAAGCACAGATACGCAGTATTTT.

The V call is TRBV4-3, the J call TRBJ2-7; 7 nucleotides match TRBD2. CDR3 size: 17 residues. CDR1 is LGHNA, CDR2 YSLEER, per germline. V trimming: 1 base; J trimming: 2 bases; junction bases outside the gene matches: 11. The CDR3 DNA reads TGCGCCAGCAGCCAAGGTTTGGGCGGGACTATGACCTACGAGCAGTACTTC. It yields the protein CASSQGLGGTMTYEQYF.

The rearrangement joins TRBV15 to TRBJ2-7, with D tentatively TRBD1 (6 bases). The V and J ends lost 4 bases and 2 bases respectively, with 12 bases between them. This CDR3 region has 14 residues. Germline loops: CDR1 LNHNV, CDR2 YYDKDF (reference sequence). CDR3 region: CATSIGGQPYEQYF. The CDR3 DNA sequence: TGTGCCACCAGCATTGGGGGACAACCCTACGAGCAGTACTTC. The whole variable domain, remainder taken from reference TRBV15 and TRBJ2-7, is DAMVIQNPRYQVTQFGKPVTLSCSQTLNHNVMYWYQQKSSQAPKLLFHYYDKDFNNEADTPDNFQSRRPNTSFCFLDIRSPGLGDTAMYLCATSIGGQPYEQYFGPGTRLTVT.

The CDR3 region has the DNA TGTGCCAGCAGTCCCGACTGGACAAGCAATGAGCAGTTCTTC. Its translation is CASSPDWTSNEQFF. This sequence joins TRBV6-4 and TRBJ2-1; the D gene is possibly TRBD1 (5 bases). Trimming took off 5 bases at V and 6 bases at J, with 14 bases between the two ends. CDR1 MRHNA and CDR2 SNTAGT come from the germline V gene. There are 14 residues in the CDR3.

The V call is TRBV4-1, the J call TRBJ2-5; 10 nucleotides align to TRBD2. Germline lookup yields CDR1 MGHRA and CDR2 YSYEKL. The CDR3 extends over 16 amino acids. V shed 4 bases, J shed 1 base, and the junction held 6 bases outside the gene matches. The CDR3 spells CASSPLAGGPQETQYF. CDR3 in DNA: TGCGCCAGCAGCCCCTTAGCGGGAGGCCCCCAAGAGACCCAGTACTTC.

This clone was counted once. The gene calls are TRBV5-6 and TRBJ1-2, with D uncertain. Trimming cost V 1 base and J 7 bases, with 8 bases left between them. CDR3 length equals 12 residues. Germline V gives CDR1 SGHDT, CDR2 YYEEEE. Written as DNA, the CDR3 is TGTGCCAGCAGCTTGCGGGAAATTGGCTACACCTTC. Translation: CASSLREIGYTF. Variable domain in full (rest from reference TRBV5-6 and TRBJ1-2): DAGVTQSPTHLIKTRGQQVTLRCSPKSGHDTVSWYQQALGQGPQFIFQYYEEEERQRGNFPDRFSGHQFPNYSSELNVNALLLGDSALYLCASSLREIGYTFGSGTRLTVV.

The CDR3 region has the DNA TGTGCCAGTAGTCTCCGGACCGGTGAAGCTTTCTTT. Its protein product is CASSLRTGEAFF. V gene TRBV19 combines with J gene TRBJ1-1, with D hard to call. The CDR3 length is 12 residues. Germline V gene lookup returns CDR1 LNHDA and CDR2 SQIVND (reference sequence). Trimming took off 5 bases at V and 7 bases at J, with 11 bases between the two ends.

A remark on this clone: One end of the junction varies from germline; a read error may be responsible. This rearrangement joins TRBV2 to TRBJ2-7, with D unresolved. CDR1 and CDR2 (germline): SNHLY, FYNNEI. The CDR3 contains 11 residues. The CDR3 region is CASRNEMLAIF. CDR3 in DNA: TGTGCCAGCAGAAACGAAATGCTGGCCATCTTC.

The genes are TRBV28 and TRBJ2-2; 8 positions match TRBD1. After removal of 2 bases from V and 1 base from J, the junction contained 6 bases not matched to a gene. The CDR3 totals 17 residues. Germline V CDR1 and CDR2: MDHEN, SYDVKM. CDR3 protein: CASSLLGQGWNTGELFF. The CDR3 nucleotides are TGTGCCAGCAGTTTACTAGGACAGGGATGGAACACCGGGGAGCTGTTTTTT.

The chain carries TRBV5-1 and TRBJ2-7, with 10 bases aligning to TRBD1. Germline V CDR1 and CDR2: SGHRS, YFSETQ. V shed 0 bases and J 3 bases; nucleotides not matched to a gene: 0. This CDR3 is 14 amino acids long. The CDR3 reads CASSLGTGGYEQYF. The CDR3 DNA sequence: TGCGCCAGCAGCTTGGGGACAGGGGGCTACGAGCAGTACTTC.

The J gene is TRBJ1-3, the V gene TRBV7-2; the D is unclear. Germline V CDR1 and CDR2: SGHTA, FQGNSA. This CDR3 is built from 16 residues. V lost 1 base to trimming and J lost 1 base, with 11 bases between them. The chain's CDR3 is CASSLEPPGSGNTIYF. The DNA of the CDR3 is TGTGCCAGCAGCTTAGAGCCTCCGGGATCTGGAAACACCATATATTTT.

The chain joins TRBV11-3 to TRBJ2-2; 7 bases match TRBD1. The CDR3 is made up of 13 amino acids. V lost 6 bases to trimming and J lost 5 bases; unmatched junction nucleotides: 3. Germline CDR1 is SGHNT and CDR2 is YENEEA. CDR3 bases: TGTGCCAGCAGAGAGGGGGCGACCGGGGAGCTGTTTTTT. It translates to CASREGATGELFF.

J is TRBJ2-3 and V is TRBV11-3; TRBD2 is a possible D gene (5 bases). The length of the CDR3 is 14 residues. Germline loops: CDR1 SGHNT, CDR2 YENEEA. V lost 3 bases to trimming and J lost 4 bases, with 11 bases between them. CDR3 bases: TGTGCCAGCAGCTTCGGGGTTAAGTCAGATACGCAGTATTTT. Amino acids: CASSFGVKSDTQYF.

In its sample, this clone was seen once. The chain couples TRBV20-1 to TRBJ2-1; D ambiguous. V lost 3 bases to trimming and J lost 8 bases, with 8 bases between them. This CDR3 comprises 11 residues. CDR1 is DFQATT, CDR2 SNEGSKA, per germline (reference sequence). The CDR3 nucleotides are TGCAGTGCTAGGGAGTGGGATGAGCAGTTCTTC. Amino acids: CSAREWDEQFF.

CDR3 loop: CASSQNPGTGSEKLFF. The CDR3 DNA follows: TGCGCCAGCAGCCAAAACCCCGGGACAGGGAGTGAAAAACTGTTTTTT. This chain links TRBV4-1 with TRBJ1-4; 9 nucleotides match TRBD1. The CDR3 has 16 amino acids. The J segment lost 7 bases and the V segment lost 2 bases, leaving 8 bases of the junction unmatched. Germline assignment: CDR1 MGHRA and CDR2 YSYEKL.

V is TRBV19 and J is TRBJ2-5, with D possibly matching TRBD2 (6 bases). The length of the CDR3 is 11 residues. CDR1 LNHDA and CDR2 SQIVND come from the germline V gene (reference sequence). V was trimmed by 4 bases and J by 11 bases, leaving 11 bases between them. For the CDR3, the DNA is TGTGCCAGTAGTACGGGACTTCATCAGTACTTC. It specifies CASSTGLHQYF.

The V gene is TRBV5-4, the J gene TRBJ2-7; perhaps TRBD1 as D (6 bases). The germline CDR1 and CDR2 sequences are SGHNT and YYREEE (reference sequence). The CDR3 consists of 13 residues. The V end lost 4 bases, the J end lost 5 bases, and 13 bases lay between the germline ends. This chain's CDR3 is CASSLDSIDEQYF. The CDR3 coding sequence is TGTGCCAGCAGCCTGGACAGTATCGACGAGCAGTACTTC.

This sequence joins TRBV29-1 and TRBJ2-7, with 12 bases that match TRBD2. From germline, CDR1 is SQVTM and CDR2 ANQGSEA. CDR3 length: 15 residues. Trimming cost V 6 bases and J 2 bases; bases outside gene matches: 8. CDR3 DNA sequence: TGCAGCGTGACGGCACTAGCGGGAGGCCCCTACGAGCAGTACTTC. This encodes CSVTALAGGPYEQYF.

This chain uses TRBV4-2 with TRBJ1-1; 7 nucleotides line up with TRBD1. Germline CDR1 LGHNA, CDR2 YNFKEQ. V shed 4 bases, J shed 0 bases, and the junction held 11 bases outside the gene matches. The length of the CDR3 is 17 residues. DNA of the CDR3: TGTGCCAGCAGCCTAGCTCGCTCCGGGACAGTGAACACTGAAGCTTTCTTT. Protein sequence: CASSLARSGTVNTEAFF.

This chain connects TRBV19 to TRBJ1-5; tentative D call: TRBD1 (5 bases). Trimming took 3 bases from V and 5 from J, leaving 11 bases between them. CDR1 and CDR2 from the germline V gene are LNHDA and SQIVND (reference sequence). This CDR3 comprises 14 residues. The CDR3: CASSIRSGDQPQHF. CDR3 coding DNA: TGTGCCAGTAGTATCCGGTCGGGGGATCAGCCCCAGCATTTT.

In nucleotides, the CDR3 is TGTGCCAGCAGCTTAGGACGGGAGGCCTACAATGAGCAGTTCTTC. Translating gives CASSLGREAYNEQFF. This chain joins TRBV7-9 and TRBJ2-1, with 7 nucleotides matching TRBD2. Per the germline V gene, CDR1 is SEHNR and CDR2 is FQNEAQ (reference sequence). The CDR3 contains 15 residues. The J segment lost 2 bases and the V segment lost 1 base, leaving 2 bases of the junction unmatched.